This T cell receptor beta chain was identified in a study of T-cell reconstitution after alpha-beta-depleted transplantation in children. Whole-study findings and limits: Where some patients showed high TCRbeta diversity at day 60, it came from recipient T cells and thymic progenitors that had survived. Alpha-beta T cells present about two months after transplant were reported to originate from several hundred expanded graft clones. By one year post-transplant, T-cell counts and diversity largely arose from T cells that were newly produced.

CDR1 and CDR2 (germline): MNHNS, SASEGT. The CDR3 loop spans 14 amino acids. V was clipped by 6 bases and J by 6 bases, with 18 bases between them. This clonotype was detected many times. Its target is not known. The TCRbeta library incorporated unique molecular identifiers. TCRdb re-called the PCR reads with MiXCR, one entry per CDR3 protein. The data contain nearly 350,000 distinct CDR3 sequences, roughly 15% of them singletons. J is TRBJ2-7 and V is TRBV6-1, with D possibly TRBD2 on 7 matching bases. The receptor was isolated from a male patient between 2 and 10 years old who had a stem cell transplant for acute lymphoblastic leukemia, so the T cells may come from the graft donor. Sequenced material: PBMCs, mostly from graft donor cells, taken 360 days after TCRalphabeta/CD19-depleted stem cell transplant. The chain's CDR3 is CASRSWGGAIEQYF. CDR3 bases: TGTGCCAGCAGAAGTTGGGGGGGGGCCATCGAGCAGTACTTC.